A selection of T cell receptor beta chains follows, all from one sample in a study of blood T cell repertoires in COVID-19. Sequencing was performed with immunoSEQ multiplex PCR; in TCRdb, only in-frame clones are kept and a portion is missing. The table has 150,000 to 200,000 clones, 80% seen once. Sequencing used PBMCs or T cells enriched from blood (not recorded which). The receptors derive from a woman in her sixties who had recovered from COVID-19. Each CDR3 is given with its conserved first and last residue. The D gene is left open where the match is weak. The size field is filled for only some rows; it gives once, few, many or a size class.

>NA|TRBV5-1|once|TRBJ1-2
CASSRIPTGMRHYGYTF
TGCGCCAGCAGCCGGATCCCCACAGGGATGAGACACTATGGCTACACCTTC
>TRBD1|TRBV2|NA|TRBJ1-1
CASRRGTGEDTEAFF
TGTGCCAGCCGGAGGGGGACAGGGGAGGACACTGAAGCTTTCTTT
>NA|TRBV11-2|NA|TRBJ1-4
CASGQINEKLFF
TGTGCCAGCGGGCAGATTAATGAAAAACTGTTTTTT
>TRBD2|TRBV10-3|many|TRBJ2-3
CAISAGGGRTDTQYF
TGTGCCATCAGTGCGGGCGGGGGGAGAACAGATACGCAGTATTTT
>NA|TRBV5-1|NA|TRBJ2-7
CASSVGRGQEQYF
TGCGCCAGCAGCGTCGGCAGGGGTCAAGAGCAGTACTTC
>TRBD1|TRBV7-9|NA|TRBJ2-5
CASSSIDGGQGVKAYF
TGTGCCAGCAGCTCGATCGACGGGGGACAGGGGGTAAAAGCGTACTTC
>NA|TRBV15|NA|TRBJ1-5
CATSSMRGSNQPQHF
TGTGCCACCAGCAGTATGAGAGGTAGCAATCAGCCCCAGCATTTT
>TRBD1|TRBV10-2|NA|TRBJ1-6
CASTGGSSPLHF
TGCGCCAGCACAGGGGGAAGTTCACCCCTCCACTTT
>TRBD1|TRBV27|NA|TRBJ1-5
CASSLTGASNQPQHF
TGTGCCAGCAGTTTGACAGGGGCTAGCAATCAGCCCCAGCATTTT
>TRBD1|TRBV19|once|TRBJ2-5
CASAQQGAMRETQYF
TGTGCCAGTGCCCAACAGGGGGCTATGCGAGAGACCCAGTACTTC
>NA|TRBV2|NA|TRBJ1-5
CASSRTESNQPQHF
TGTGCCAGCAGTCGGACAGAGAGCAATCAGCCCCAGCATTTT
>TRBD1|TRBV19|NA|TRBJ2-2
CASSHRRDRGRFGELFF
TGTGCCAGTAGCCACCGCCGGGACAGGGGGCGGTTCGGGGAGCTGTTTTTT
>TRBD1|TRBV5-1|NA|TRBJ1-1
CASSSVQGGTEAFF
TGCGCCAGCAGCTCGGTTCAGGGGGGTACTGAAGCTTTCTTT
>NA|TRBV9|NA|TRBJ2-6
CASSVQLLTPGANVLTF
TGTGCCAGCAGCGTACAACTCTTAACCCCTGGGGCCAACGTCCTGACTTTC
>TRBD1|TRBV6-5|many|TRBJ1-2
CASSYLRTGGGYGYTF
TGTGCCAGCAGTTACCTCCGGACAGGGGGCGGCTATGGCTACACCTTC
>TRBD2|TRBV24-1|NA|TRBJ2-4
CATGGPGGNIQYF
TGTGCCACCGGAGGTCCGGGGGGGAACATTCAGTACTTC
>NA|TRBV27|NA|TRBJ1-4
CASRLSGTYEKLFF
TGTGCCAGCCGACTCTCCGGGACTTATGAAAAACTGTTTTTT
>NA|TRBV3-1/TRBV3-2|NA|TRBJ2-2
CASSQRSNTGELFF
TGTGCCAGCAGCCAACGGTCGAACACCGGGGAGCTGTTTTTT
>TRBD2|TRBV11-3|NA|TRBJ2-3
CASSLDHGGGPSTDTQYF
TGTGCCAGCAGCTTAGACCATGGCGGGGGACCTAGCACAGATACGCAGTATTTT
>TRBD1|TRBV19|NA|TRBJ1-1
CASSRGDRVKNTEAFF
TGTGCCAGTAGTAGGGGGGACAGGGTGAAGAACACTGAAGCTTTCTTT
>NA|TRBV12-3/TRBV12-4|NA|TRBJ1-1
CASSVHEETEAFF
TGTGCCAGCAGTGTCCACGAAGAGACTGAAGCTTTCTTT
>NA|TRBV21-1|NA|TRBJ1-1
CASSKAGGGCTEAFF
TGTGCCAGCAGCAAAGCAGGGGGCGGATGTACTGAAGCTTTCTTT
>NA|TRBV5-1|NA|TRBJ1-1
CASSLAPGVNTEAFF
TGCGCCAGCAGCTTGGCTCCAGGGGTGAACACTGAAGCTTTCTTT
>TRBD1|TRBV6-5|NA|TRBJ2-1
CASTQGVSYNEQFF
TGTGCCAGCACCCAGGGGGTGTCCTACAATGAGCAGTTCTTC
>NA|TRBV19|NA|TRBJ1-6
CASSREPGQKAPLHF
TGTGCCAGTAGTAGAGAACCGGGACAAAAGGCACCCCTCCACTTT
>TRBD2|TRBV19|NA|TRBJ2-5
CASSNSGGHASTQYF
TGTGCCAGTAGTAACAGCGGGGGGCATGCCAGCACCCAGTACTTC
>TRBD1|TRBV9|NA|TRBJ1-2
CASSERTGGGYTF
TGTGCCAGCAGCGAGAGGACAGGGGGCGGCTACACCTTC
>TRBD1|TRBV25-1|NA|TRBJ1-1
CASRRQGAEAFF
TGTGCCAGCAGGAGACAGGGGGCTGAAGCTTTCTTT
>NA|TRBV6-2/TRBV6-3|NA|TRBJ2-1
CASSYSSGSQFF
TGTGCCAGCAGTTACTCCTCGGGTTCGCAGTTCTTC
>NA|TRBV7-3|few|TRBJ2-1
CASSLGSYNEQFF
TGTGCCAGCAGCTTGGGCTCATACAATGAGCAGTTCTTC
>NA|TRBV12-5|NA|TRBJ1-2
CASGNSRDRPYGYTF
TGTGCTAGTGGTAATTCGCGGGATAGGCCCTATGGCTACACCTTC
>TRBD1|TRBV10-3|NA|TRBJ1-4
CAISERQGEEKLFF
TGTGCCATCAGTGAGAGACAGGGAGAGGAAAAACTGTTTTTT
>TRBD2|TRBV6-1|NA|TRBJ2-1
CASSERLAGATNEQFF
TGTGCCAGCAGTGAAAGACTAGCGGGGGCCACCAATGAGCAGTTCTTC
>TRBD1|TRBV19|once|TRBJ1-1
CASSAPGTVAFF
TGTGCCAGTAGTGCCCCCGGGACAGTAGCTTTCTTT
>TRBD1|TRBV5-1|few|TRBJ2-7
CASSLRDRGQRGEQYF
TGCGCCAGCAGCCTCCGGGACAGGGGGCAAAGGGGCGAGCAGTACTTC
>NA|TRBV4-1|NA|TRBJ1-2
CASSPTEPNYGYTF
TGCGCCAGCAGCCCTACAGAGCCTAACTATGGCTACACCTTC
>NA|TRBV25-1|few|TRBJ1-1
CASSPQVTNTEAFF
TGTGCCAGCAGTCCTCAGGTTACGAACACTGAAGCTTTCTTT
>TRBD1|TRBV6-1|few|TRBJ1-5
CASSEQGGGNQPQHF
TGTGCCAGCAGTGAACAGGGGGGAGGCAATCAGCCCCAGCATTTT
>NA|TRBV2|once|TRBJ2-3
CASSDNRGGDTQYF
TGTGCCAGCAGTGACAACAGGGGAGGAGATACGCAGTATTTT
>TRBD1|TRBV29-1|NA|TRBJ1-1
CSVLPLPGQGPFF
TGCAGCGTCTTACCCCTACCGGGACAGGGGCCATTCTTT
>NA|TRBV6-5|NA|TRBJ1-3
CASSRQTGSGNTIYF
TGTGCCAGCAGTCGTCAGACAGGTTCTGGAAACACCATATATTTT
>TRBD2|TRBV7-6|NA|TRBJ2-7
CASSLRAGGDEQYF
TGTGCCAGCAGCTTACGGGCGGGGGGCGACGAGCAGTACTTC
>TRBD1|TRBV30|NA|TRBJ1-2
CAWRDRTNYGYTF
TGTGCCTGGCGGGACAGGACTAACTATGGCTACACCTTC
>TRBD1|TRBV19|NA|TRBJ1-4
CASSTGNRGTNEKLFF
TGTGCCAGTAGTACTGGGAACAGGGGAACTAATGAAAAACTGTTTTTT
>TRBD1|TRBV28|NA|TRBJ2-1
CASTGTAYNEQFF
TGTGCCAGCACCGGGACAGCCTACAATGAGCAGTTCTTC
>TRBD2|TRBV6-2/TRBV6-3|NA|TRBJ2-1
CASSRPAAGEQFF
TGTGCCAGCAGTCGCCCCGCAGCGGGGGAGCAGTTCTTC
>TRBD2|TRBV5-1|NA|TRBJ2-3
CASSLVAGGPSTDTQYF
TGCGCCAGCAGCTTGGTTGCGGGGGGACCAAGCACAGATACGCAGTATTTT
>TRBD2|TRBV19|NA|TRBJ2-1
CASSGLAGNNEQFF
TGTGCCAGTAGTGGACTAGCGGGAAACAATGAGCAGTTCTTC
>NA|TRBV27|NA|TRBJ2-3
CASSLSGRADTQYF
TGTGCCAGCAGTTTATCGGGCAGGGCGGATACGCAGTATTTT
>TRBD2|TRBV3-1/TRBV3-2|NA|TRBJ2-3
CASSQETSAFTDTQYF
TGTGCCAGCAGCCAAGAGACTAGCGCCTTCACAGATACGCAGTATTTT
>NA|TRBV5-1|NA|TRBJ1-3
CASSLAAGQNGNTIYF
TGCGCCAGCAGCTTGGCCGCAGGGCAGAACGGAAACACCATATATTTT
>TRBD1|TRBV11-3|NA|TRBJ2-5
CASSRRGETQYF
TGTGCCAGCAGCCGCAGGGGGGAGACCCAGTACTTC
>NA|TRBV5-8|NA|TRBJ1-6
CASSFTGVTNSPLHF
TGTGCCAGCAGCTTCACCGGGGTAACTAATTCACCCCTCCACTTT